These T cell receptor beta chains were read from a single sample in a study of shared T cell receptors in the human thymus. The assay was immunoSEQ multiplex PCR, and TCRdb's table has in-frame clones only and misses some. The sample has 700,000 to 750,000 clones, 80% to 90% seen once; the top ten hold approximately 0.01%. This same sample was also taken into another study, of human thymus T cells.

The sequenced material came from thymocytes. Every receptor here comes from a girl under three years old with a congenital heart defect. Each CDR3 is given without its conserved first and last residue. The order of the fields is V gene, J gene, CDR3 protein.

>TRBV28|TRBJ1-1
ASSLPGNTEAF
>TRBV12-5|TRBJ1-1
ASGTGNTEAF
>TRBV13|TRBJ1-1
ASSYPNGGETF
>TRBV30|TRBJ2-3
AWSKDSDQDTQY
>TRBV28|TRBJ1-6
ASSLCRDCNNSPLH
>TRBV4-3|TRBJ2-1
ASSGPRSGNNEQF
>TRBV23-1|TRBJ1-2
ASSQSDFREGGHGYT
>TRBV19|TRBJ2-7
ASSIFPQGADYTYEQY
>TRBV2|TRBJ1-1
ASSEGQATGGVSDTEAF
>TRBV4-1|TRBJ1-1
ASTGGNTEAF
>TRBV28|TRBJ2-7
ASSLGQGVSYEQY
>TRBV5-6|TRBJ1-5
ASSFQGRNQPQH
>TRBV6-1|TRBJ1-3
ASSGQGPGNTIY
>TRBV2|TRBJ1-2
ASSRLRERYGYT
>TRBV25-1|TRBJ1-1
ASSDGGIHTEAF
>TRBV7-8|TRBJ2-7
ASSLRGSYEQY
>TRBV19|TRBJ1-3
ASSTLATSWGTIY